The 13 T cell receptor beta chains given below trace back to one sample, sequenced in a study of memory CD8 T cells in hepatitis C reinfection. Time point denoted: pre-reinfection, 55 to 20 weeks before reinfection detection. TCR sequencing was done directly ex vivo on sorted cells, without expansion in vitro. Measured with immunoSEQ multiplex PCR; TCRdb has only the in-frame clones, and not every one. Of about 50,000 clones in the sample, roughly 89% are singletons; the top ten hold around 1%. Input material: naive CD8+ T cells sorted from blood. These receptors were taken from a man aged 18 to 30 with hepatitis C virus infection.

This chain uses TRBV27 with TRBJ1-1; D unclear. CDR1 and CDR2 (germline): MNHEY, SMNVEV (reference sequence). This CDR3 contains 14 residues. Trimming shortened V by 2 bases and J by 1 base, and 8 bases separated the two germline ends. CDR3 nucleotides: TGTGCCAGCAGTTTACTAAGTGGGAACACTGAAGCTTTCTTT. Translating gives CASSLLSGNTEAFF.

The chain combines TRBV28 with TRBJ1-1; D is uncertain. V was clipped by 3 bases and J by 5 bases, with 10 bases between them. The CDR3 runs to 13 residues. CDR1 and CDR2 from the germline V gene are MDHEN and SYDVKM. CDR3 loop: CASSFSEQTEAFF. CDR3 nucleotide sequence: TGTGCCAGCAGTTTTTCAGAACAGACTGAAGCTTTCTTT.

The chain uses TRBV29-1 and TRBJ2-5; 10 bases are shared with TRBD1. The V and J ends lost 6 bases and 5 bases, in that order; junction bases with no gene match: 9. The length of the CDR3 is 14 residues. From germline, CDR1 is SQVTM and CDR2 ANQGSEA. The CDR3 sequence is CSVYGTGDAETQYF. CDR3 DNA: TGCAGCGTCTACGGGACAGGGGACGCGGAGACCCAGTACTTC.

The V gene is TRBV25-1, the J gene TRBJ1-1; D perhaps matches TRBD1 (6 bases). Per the germline V gene, CDR1 is MGHDK and CDR2 is SYGVNS. The V end lost 1 base, the J end lost 0 bases, and 12 bases lay between the germline ends. The CDR3 extends over 16 amino acids. CDR3 DNA: TGTGCCAGCAGTGAATCTGGGCAGGGGTTGAACACTGAAGCTTTCTTT. Protein sequence: CASSESGQGLNTEAFF.

The chain has TRBV5-5 and TRBJ1-1; no clear D gene. Trimming took off 0 bases at V and 1 base at J, with 7 bases between the two ends. The CDR3 covers 14 residues. The germline V gene has CDR1 SGHKS and CDR2 YYEKEE (reference sequence). The CDR3 DNA is TGTGCCAGCAGCTTGGGGGAGGGGAACACTGAAGCTTTCTTT. The encoded protein is CASSLGEGNTEAFF.

V and J are TRBV7-9 and TRBJ2-2; 10 bases match TRBD2. The V gene's germline CDR1 is SEHNR and CDR2 FQNEAQ (reference sequence). J lost 6 bases, V lost 5 bases, and 12 bases had no gene match. This CDR3 is 17 amino acids long. The DNA of the CDR3 is TGTGCCAGCAGCCCACGTCCCGGGACTAGCGAGTCCGGGGAGCTGTTTTTT. Its translation: CASSPRPGTSESGELFF.

This rearrangement joins TRBV14 to TRBJ2-1; 9 bases fit TRBD2. The CDR3 contains 17 residues. Germline assignment: CDR1 SGHDN and CDR2 FVKESK. J was trimmed by 3 bases and V by 4 bases; bases with no gene match: 10. For the CDR3, the DNA is TGTGCCAGCAGCCCTCCCTTAGCGGGAGCCCTCTACAATGAGCAGTTCTTC. It translates to CASSPPLAGALYNEQFF.

The chain uses TRBV6-5 and TRBJ2-2, with D unresolved. The germline gives CDR1 MNHEY, CDR2 SVGAGI. V was pared by 2 bases and J by 6 bases, with 7 bases between. This CDR3 has 13 residues. The CDR3 nucleotides are TGTGCCAGCAGTTACAGAGTCCCCGGGGAGCTGTTTTTT. The encoded protein is CASSYRVPGELFF.

This clone was recorded only once. The genes are TRBV6-6 and TRBJ1-6; D perhaps matches TRBD1 (5 bases). Germline V gives CDR1 MNHNY, CDR2 SVGAGI (reference sequence). Trimming pared 2 bases from V and 9 bases from J, leaving 11 bases between. The CDR3 length is 14 residues. CDR3 amino acids: CASSYGREGSPLHF. The CDR3, as DNA: TGTGCCAGCAGTTACGGCAGGGAAGGTTCACCCCTCCACTTT.

The chain uses TRBV29-1 and TRBJ1-4; maybe TRBD1 (6 bases). The V gene lost 0 bases and the J gene lost 5 bases, with 13 bases spanning the gap. This CDR3 spans 15 amino acids. CDR1 and CDR2 (germline): SQVTM, ANQGSEA. The chain's CDR3 is CSVEDGGAGNEKLFF. The CDR3 DNA is TGCAGCGTTGAAGATGGGGGGGCCGGGAATGAAAAACTGTTTTTT.

This clone was observed a single time. V gene TRBV27 combines with J gene TRBJ2-5; 8 nucleotides align to TRBD1. CDR3 length equals 14 residues. The V segment lost 6 bases and the J segment 2 bases; nucleotides outside the gene matches: 5. Germline-derived CDR1 and CDR2 are MNHEY and SMNVEV (reference sequence). The CDR3 DNA reads TGTGCCAGCAGCCAGTGGACAGGGCAAGAGACCCAGTACTTC. This encodes CASSQWTGQETQYF.

The chain employs TRBV6-5 and TRBJ2-1; D not resolved. V lost 6 bases, J lost 5 bases, and 8 bases lay in between. The CDR3 consists of 12 residues. Germline V gene data show CDR1 as MNHEY and CDR2 as SVGAGI. The CDR3 loop reads CASRSFHNEQFF. In DNA, the CDR3 is TGTGCCAGCAGGAGCTTCCACAATGAGCAGTTCTTC.

The chain joins TRBV27 to TRBJ2-7; a weak D match, TRBD2 (5 bases). Deletions cut 5 bases from V and 1 base from J, with 9 bases between. This CDR3 has 13 residues. From germline, CDR1 is MNHEY and CDR2 SMNVEV (reference sequence). CDR3 DNA: TGTGCCAGCAGTCCCGGGGTTTCCTACGAGCAGTACTTC. Translated, it gives CASSPGVSYEQYF.